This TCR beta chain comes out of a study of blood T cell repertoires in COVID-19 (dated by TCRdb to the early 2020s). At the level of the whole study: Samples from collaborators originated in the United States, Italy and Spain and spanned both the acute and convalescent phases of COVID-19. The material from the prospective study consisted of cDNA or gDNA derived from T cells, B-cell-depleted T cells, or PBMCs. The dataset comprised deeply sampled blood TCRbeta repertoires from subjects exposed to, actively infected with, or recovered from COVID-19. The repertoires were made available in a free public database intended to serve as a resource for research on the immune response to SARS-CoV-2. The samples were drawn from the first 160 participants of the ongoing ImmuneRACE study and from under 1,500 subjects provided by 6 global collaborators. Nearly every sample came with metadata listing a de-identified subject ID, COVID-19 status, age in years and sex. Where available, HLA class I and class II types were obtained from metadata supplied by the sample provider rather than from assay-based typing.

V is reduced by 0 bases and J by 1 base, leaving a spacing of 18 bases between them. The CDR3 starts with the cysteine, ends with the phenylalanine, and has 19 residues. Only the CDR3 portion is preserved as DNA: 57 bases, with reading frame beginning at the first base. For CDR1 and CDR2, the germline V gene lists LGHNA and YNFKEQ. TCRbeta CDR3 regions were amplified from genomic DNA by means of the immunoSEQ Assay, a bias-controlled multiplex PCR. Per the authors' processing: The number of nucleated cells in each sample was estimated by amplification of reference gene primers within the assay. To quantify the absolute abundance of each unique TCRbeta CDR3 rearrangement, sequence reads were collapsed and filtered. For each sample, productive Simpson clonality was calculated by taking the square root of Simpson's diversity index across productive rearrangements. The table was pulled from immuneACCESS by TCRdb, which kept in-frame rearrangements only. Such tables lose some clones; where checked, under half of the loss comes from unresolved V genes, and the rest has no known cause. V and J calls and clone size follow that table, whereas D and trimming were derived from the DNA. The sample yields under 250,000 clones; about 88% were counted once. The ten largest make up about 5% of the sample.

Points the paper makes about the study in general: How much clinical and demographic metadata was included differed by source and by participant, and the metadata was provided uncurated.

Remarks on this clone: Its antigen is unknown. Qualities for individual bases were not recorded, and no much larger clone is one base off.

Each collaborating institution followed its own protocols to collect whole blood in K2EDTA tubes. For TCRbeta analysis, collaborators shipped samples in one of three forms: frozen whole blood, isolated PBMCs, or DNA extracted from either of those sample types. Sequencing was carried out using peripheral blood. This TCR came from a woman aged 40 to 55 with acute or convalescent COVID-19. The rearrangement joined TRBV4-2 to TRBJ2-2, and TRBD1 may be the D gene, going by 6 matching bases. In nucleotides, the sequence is TGTGCCAGCAGCCAAGATATCGGATGGGCAGGGGTGAACACCGGGGAGCTGTTTTTT. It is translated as CASSQDIGWAGVNTGELFF.